This T cell receptor (beta chain) was identified during a study of cytomegalovirus exposure and HLA in healthy donors. This clone was counted a few times. V was shortened by 6 bases and J by 5 bases, with 13 bases between the two germline ends. There are 14 residues in the CDR3. Germline assignment: CDR1 SGHTA and CDR2 FQGNSA. The study ran its PCR with 60 Vbeta and 13 Jbeta primers. Sequenced by immunoSEQ multiplex PCR; TCRdb stores in-frame clones only, minus some. The data hold about 150,000 clones, with roughly 10% observed a single time. The sequence was collected from a man aged 45-65 years in good health and CMV-seronegative. The gene calls are TRBV7-2 and TRBJ1-4, with a weak D call TRBD1 (5 bases). Sequenced material: PBMCs. The CDR3 DNA sequence: TGTGCCAGCAGTAGGTCGGGGGTAAATGAAAAACTGTTTTTT. Its protein product is CASSRSGVNEKLFF.